The 5 T cell receptor beta chains listed next were all sequenced from one sample in a study of blood T cells in healthy people across ages. Through a sample-barcoded 5' primer and a J-beta primer mix, a second PCR was run for about 6 to 11 cycles. TCRdb processed the 5' RACE reads anew with MiXCR; each CDR3 protein has one entry. The sample has about 1.4 million distinct CDR3 sequences, approximately 59% seen once. The sequenced material came from blood. The receptors shown here come from a man aged 18 to 30 in good health.

V and J are TRBV2 and TRBJ2-7; D not resolved. Per the germline V gene, CDR1 is SNHLY and CDR2 is FYNNEI. The CDR3 length is 16 residues. Trimming left V 0 bases short and J 2 bases short, with 14 bases between. CDR3 sequence reads: CASSEALWTHTYEQYF. Written as DNA, the CDR3 is TGTGCCAGCAGTGAAGCTTTATGGACCCACACCTACGAGCAGTACTTC.

The rearrangement links TRBV5-4 to TRBJ2-6, with D possibly TRBD2 on 5 matching bases. Germline assignment: CDR1 SGHNT and CDR2 YYREEE (reference sequence). The CDR3 sequence is 17 residues long. The V and J ends lost 2 bases and 0 bases respectively, with 12 bases between them. CDR3 DNA sequence: TGTGCCAGCAGCTTCCGGGGAGCCAGCTCTGGGGCCAACGTCCTGACTTTC. It specifies CASSFRGASSGANVLTF. The whole variable domain, remainder taken from reference TRBV5-4 and TRBJ2-6, is ETGVTQSPTHLIKTRGQQVTLRCSSQSGHNTVSWYQQALGQGPQFIFQYYREEENGRGNFPPRFSGLQFPNYSSELNVNALELDDSALYLCASSFRGASSGANVLTFGAGSRLTVL.

This clonotype was recorded a few times. CDR3 protein: CAISDASGANVLTF. Here the CDR3 DNA reads TGTGCCATTTCGGACGCTTCAGGGGCCAACGTCCTGACTTTC. This sequence joins TRBV15 and TRBJ2-6; the D is unclear. The CDR3 has 14 residues. The V and J ends lost 10 bases and 4 bases respectively, with 14 bases between them. CDR1 is LNHNV and CDR2 is YYDKDF in the germline V gene (reference sequence).

The chain combines TRBV20-1 with TRBJ1-2; D call uncertain. Trimming took 3 bases from V and 0 from J, leaving 5 bases between them. The CDR3 sequence is 12 residues long. Germline V gene sequence: CDR1 DFQATT, CDR2 SNEGSKA (reference sequence). This chain's CDR3 is CSASGPNYGYTF. CDR3 DNA sequence: TGCAGTGCTAGCGGACCTAACTATGGCTACACCTTC.

V gene TRBV12-3 or TRBV12-4 combines with J gene TRBJ2-7; D not certain. Trimming shortened V by 3 bases and J by 6 bases, and 12 bases separated the two germline ends. The CDR3 loop spans 13 amino acids. CDR3 protein: CASSFFSYGEQYF. The DNA for the CDR3 is TGTGCCAGCAGTTTCTTTTCTTATGGCGAGCAGTACTTC.